A selection of T cell receptor beta chains follows, all from one sample in a study of a mutant IDH1 vaccine in newly diagnosed glioma. Some clones are missing from TCRdb's copy, which holds only in-frame ones; the method was immunoSEQ multiplex PCR. The sample holds roughly 110,000 clones, under 90% seen once. No cognate antigen is known for these TCRs. The specimen comprised PBMCs, sampled from a glioma patient whose treatment included an IDH1 peptide vaccine. All receptors derive from a woman aged 45-65 years with glioma. The CDR3 runs from the conserved cysteine through the conserved F or W. Rows give clone size only sometimes, using once, few, many, or a class for an expanded clone.

size: .
V: TRBV28
length: 14
CDR3: CASSLDTRVGGYTF

size: .
V: TRBV5-1
length: 13
CDR3: CASSYRQGETQYF

size: .
V: TRBV6-1
length: 13
CDR3: CASRWGGSYGYTF

size: .
V: TRBV28
length: 15
CDR3: CASSSRQGAYETQYF

size: .
V: TRBV6-5
length: 13
CDR3: CASSYSRDYGYTF

size: once
V: TRBV9
length: 15
CDR3: CASSVGTGPGNTIYF

size: .
V: TRBV29-1
length: 12
CDR3: CSGGQVPPGAFF

size: .
V: TRBV19
length: 15
CDR3: CASRVTASGFREQFF

size: .
V: TRBV7-9
length: 13
CDR3: CASSFSGDSEAFF

size: .
V: TRBV6-1
length: 16
CDR3: CASSEVGLAELYEQYF

size: .
V: TRBV28
length: 13
CDR3: CASRRQGSYEQYF

size: once
V: TRBV30
length: 14
CDR3: CAWARETSGNTIYF

size: .
V: TRBV18
length: 16
CDR3: CASSSGIQGAGEKLFF

size: .
V: TRBV20-1
length: 10
CDR3: CSVRGETQYF